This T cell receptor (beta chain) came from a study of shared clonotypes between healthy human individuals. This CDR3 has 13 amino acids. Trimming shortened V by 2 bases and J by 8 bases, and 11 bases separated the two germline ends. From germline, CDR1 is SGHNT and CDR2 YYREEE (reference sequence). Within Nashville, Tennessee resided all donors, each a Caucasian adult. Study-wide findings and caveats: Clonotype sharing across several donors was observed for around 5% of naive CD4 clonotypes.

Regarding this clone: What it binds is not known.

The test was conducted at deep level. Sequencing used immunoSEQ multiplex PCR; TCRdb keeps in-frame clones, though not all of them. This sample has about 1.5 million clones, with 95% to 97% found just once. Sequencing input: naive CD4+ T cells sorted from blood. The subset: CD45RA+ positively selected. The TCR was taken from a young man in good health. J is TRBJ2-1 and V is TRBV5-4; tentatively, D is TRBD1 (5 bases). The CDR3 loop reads CASSFIGVHEQFF. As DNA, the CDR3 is TGTGCCAGCAGCTTCATAGGGGTCCATGAGCAGTTCTTC.